The sequence of this TCR beta chain was determined in a study of spatial heterogeneity in lung cancer. Overall study: Detection consistently captured more beta-chain sequences than alpha-chain sequences.

The time point denotes: sample taken at primary tumor resection. In each case, whole RNA from tumor, nontumor lung or frozen PBMC was sequenced unsorted. V was clipped by 4 bases and J by 3 bases; unmatched bases: 5. The CDR3 is 15 amino acids. The germline CDR1 and CDR2 sequences are SNHLY and FYNNEI. Each TCR cDNA molecule bore a unique molecular identifier. TCRdb called the 5' RACE reads again in MiXCR, with one record for every CDR3 protein. This repertoire shows tens of thousands of distinct CDR3 sequences, 10% to 15% found once; its top ten account for roughly 4.2%. The receptor's source is a male donor with early-stage non-small cell lung cancer. The sample was PBMCs, taken at surgery. The J gene is TRBJ2-5, the V gene TRBV2, with 10 bases that match TRBD2. The CDR3 protein is CASSGSGGGEETQYF. CDR3 DNA: TGTGCCAGCAGTGGGAGCGGGGGGGGGGAAGAGACCCAGTACTTC.